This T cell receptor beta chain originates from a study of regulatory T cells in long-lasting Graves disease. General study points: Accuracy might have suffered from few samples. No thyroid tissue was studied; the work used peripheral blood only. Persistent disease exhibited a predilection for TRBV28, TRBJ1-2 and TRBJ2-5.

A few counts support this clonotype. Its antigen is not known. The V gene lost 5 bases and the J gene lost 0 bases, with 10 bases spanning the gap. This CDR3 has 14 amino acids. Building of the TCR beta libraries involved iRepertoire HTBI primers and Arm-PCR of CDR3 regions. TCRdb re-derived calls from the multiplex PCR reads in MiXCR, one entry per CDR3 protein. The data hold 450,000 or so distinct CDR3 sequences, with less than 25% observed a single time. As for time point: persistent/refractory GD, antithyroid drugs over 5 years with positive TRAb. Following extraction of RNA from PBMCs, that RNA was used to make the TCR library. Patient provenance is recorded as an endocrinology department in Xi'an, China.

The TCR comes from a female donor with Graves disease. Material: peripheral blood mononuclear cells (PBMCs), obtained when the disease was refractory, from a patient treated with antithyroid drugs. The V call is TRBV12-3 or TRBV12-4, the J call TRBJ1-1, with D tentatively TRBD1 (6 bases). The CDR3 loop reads CASSTGFMNTEAFF. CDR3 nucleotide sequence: TGTGCCAGCAGTACAGGGTTTATGAACACTGAAGCTTTCTTT.